The present T cell receptor beta chain was sequenced within a study of cytomegalovirus exposure and HLA in healthy donors. Separate from the roughly 700-subject first cohort was the roughly 130-subject validation cohort, to which the donors belonged. The data were produced by immunoSEQ multiplex PCR, yet TCRdb's version contains in-frame clones alone and is incomplete. The sample carries over 150,000 clones, 75% to 95% recorded once. Remarks on this clone: Its target is unknown.

The study's findings and limits: Researchers catalogued roughly 170 TCR beta chains as cytomegalovirus-associated. Three CMV-associated chains were confirmed in vitro to be specific for CMV antigens. Accounts indicate the classifier identified cytomegalovirus status with strong specificity and sensitivity.

Germline V gene lookup returns CDR1 SGDLS and CDR2 YYNGEE. Trimming took off 4 bases at V and 5 bases at J, with 20 bases between the two ends. This CDR3 is 16 amino acids long. The J gene is TRBJ2-3, the V gene TRBV9, with a possible D match to TRBD2 (6 bases). Sample: PBMCs. The clonotype comes from a woman under 30 in good health and CMV-seropositive. CDR3 bases: TGTGCCAGCAGCCAGGACTCGGGACTCGTCAGAGATACGCAGTATTTT. It codes for CASSQDSGLVRDTQYF. The variable domain in full, with the rest retrieved from reference TRBV9 and TRBJ2-3, is DSGVTQTPKHLITATGQRVTLRCSPRSGDLSVYWYQQSLDQGLQFLIQYYNGEERAKGNILERFSAQQFPDLHSELNLSSLELGDSALYFCASSQDSGLVRDTQYFGPGTRLTVL.